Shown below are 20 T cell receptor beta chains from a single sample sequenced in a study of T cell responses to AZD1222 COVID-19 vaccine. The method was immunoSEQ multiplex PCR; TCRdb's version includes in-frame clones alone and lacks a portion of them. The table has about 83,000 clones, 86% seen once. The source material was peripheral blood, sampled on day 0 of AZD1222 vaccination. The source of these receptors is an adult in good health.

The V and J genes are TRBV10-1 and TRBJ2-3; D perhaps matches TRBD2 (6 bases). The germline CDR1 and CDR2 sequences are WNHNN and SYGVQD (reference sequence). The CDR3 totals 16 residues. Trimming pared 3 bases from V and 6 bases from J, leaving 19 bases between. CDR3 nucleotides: TGCGCCAGCAGTGACGGCTCCCAGGGAGGAATGGATACGCAGTATTTT. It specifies CASSDGSQGGMDTQYF.

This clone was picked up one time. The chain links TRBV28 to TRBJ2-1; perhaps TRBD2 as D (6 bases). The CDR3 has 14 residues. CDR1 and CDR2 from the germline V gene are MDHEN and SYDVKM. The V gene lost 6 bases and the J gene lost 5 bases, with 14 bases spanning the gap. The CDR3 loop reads CASRPAGLNNEQFF. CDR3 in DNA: TGTGCCAGCAGGCCCGCGGGACTGAACAATGAGCAGTTCTTC.

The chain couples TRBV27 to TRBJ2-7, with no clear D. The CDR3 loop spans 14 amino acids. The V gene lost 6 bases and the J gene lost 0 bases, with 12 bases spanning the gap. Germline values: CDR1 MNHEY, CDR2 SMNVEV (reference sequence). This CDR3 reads CASRSRLPSYEQYF. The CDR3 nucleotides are TGTGCCAGCAGATCGAGGCTGCCCTCCTACGAGCAGTACTTC.

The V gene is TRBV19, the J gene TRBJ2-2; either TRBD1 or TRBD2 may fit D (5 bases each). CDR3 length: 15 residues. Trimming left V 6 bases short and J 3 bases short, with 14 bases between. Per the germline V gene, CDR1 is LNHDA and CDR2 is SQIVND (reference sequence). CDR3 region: CASSDTRGYTGELFF. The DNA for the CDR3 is TGTGCCAGTAGCGACACTAGGGGTTACACCGGGGAGCTGTTTTTT. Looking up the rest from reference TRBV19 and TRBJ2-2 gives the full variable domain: DGGITQSPKYLFRKEGQNVTLSCEQNLNHDAMYWYRQDPGQGLRLIYYSQIVNDFQKGDIAEGYSVSREKKESFPLTVTSAQKNPTAFYLCASSDTRGYTGELFFGEGSRLTVL.

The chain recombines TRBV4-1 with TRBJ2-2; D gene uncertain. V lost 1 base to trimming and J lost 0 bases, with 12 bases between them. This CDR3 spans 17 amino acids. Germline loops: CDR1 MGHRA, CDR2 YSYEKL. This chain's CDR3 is CASSQVWRTANTGELFF. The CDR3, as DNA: TGCGCCAGCAGCCAAGTCTGGCGAACTGCGAACACCGGGGAGCTGTTTTTT.

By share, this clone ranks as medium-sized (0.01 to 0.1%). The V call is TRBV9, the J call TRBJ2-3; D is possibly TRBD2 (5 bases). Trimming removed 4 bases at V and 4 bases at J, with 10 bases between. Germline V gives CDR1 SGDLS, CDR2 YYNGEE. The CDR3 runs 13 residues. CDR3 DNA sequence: TGTGCCAGCAGCTCCGTGGAGGCAGATACGCAGTATTTT. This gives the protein CASSSVEADTQYF.

The chain's CDR3 is CASSSRRGGYTF. CDR3 bases: TGTGCCAGCAGTTCCAGGAGGGGAGGCTACACCTTC. This chain links TRBV28 with TRBJ1-2, with TRBD1 as a possible D gene (5 bases). Between the trimmed V and J ends, which lost 4 bases and 8 bases, there was a span of 11 bases. The CDR3 is 12 amino acids. From germline, CDR1 is MDHEN and CDR2 SYDVKM.

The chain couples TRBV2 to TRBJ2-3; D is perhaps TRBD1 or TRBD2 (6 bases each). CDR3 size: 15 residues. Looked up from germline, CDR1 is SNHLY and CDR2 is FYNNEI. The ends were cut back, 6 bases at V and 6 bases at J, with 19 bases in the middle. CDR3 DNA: TGTGCCAGCAGGGACCGACGAGGGGGGAGGGATACGCAGTATTTT. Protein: CASRDRRGGRDTQYF.

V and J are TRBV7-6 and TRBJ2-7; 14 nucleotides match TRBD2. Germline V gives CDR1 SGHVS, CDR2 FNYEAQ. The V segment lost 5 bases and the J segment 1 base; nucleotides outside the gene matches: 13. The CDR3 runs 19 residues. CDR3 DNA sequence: TGTGCCAGCAGCCAAGGTCCCGGGACTAGCGGGGGAAGGTCCTACGAGCAGTACTTC. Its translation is CASSQGPGTSGGRSYEQYF.

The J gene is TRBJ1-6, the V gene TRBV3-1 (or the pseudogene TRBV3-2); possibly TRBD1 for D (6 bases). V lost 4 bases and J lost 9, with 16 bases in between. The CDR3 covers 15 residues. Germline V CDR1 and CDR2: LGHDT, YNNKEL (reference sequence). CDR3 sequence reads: CASSPLRGGLSPLHF. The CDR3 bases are TGTGCCAGCAGCCCCTTGAGAGGGGGTCTTTCACCCCTCCACTTT.

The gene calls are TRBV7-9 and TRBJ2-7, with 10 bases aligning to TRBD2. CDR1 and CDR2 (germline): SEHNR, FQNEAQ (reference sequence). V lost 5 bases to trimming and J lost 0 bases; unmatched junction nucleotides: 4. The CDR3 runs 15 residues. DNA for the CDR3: TGTGCCAGCAGCAAACTAGCGGGAAGCTCCTACGAGCAGTACTTC. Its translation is CASSKLAGSSYEQYF.

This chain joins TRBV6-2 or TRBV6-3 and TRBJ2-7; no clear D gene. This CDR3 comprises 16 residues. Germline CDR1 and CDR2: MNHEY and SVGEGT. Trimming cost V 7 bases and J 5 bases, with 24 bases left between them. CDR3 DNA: TGTGCCAGCACCCCCCGTAAGTCTGGAGTCGACAACGAGCAGTACTTC. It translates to CASTPRKSGVDNEQYF.

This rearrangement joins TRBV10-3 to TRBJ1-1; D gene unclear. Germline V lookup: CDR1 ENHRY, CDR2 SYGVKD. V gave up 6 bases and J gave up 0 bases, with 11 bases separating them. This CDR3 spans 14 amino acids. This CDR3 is CAISVGDMNTEAFF. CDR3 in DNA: TGTGCCATCAGCGTGGGTGACATGAACACTGAAGCTTTCTTT.

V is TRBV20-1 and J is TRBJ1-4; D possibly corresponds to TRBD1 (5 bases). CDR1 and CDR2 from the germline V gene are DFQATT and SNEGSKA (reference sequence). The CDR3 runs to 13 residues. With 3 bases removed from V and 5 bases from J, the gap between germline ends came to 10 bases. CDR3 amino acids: CSASWGLNEKLFF. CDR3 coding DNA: TGCAGTGCTAGTTGGGGACTCAATGAAAAACTGTTTTTT.

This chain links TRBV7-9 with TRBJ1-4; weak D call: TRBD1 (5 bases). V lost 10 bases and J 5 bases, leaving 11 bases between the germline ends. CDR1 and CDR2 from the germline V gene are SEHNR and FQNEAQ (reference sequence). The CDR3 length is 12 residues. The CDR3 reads CAIGTVNEKLFF. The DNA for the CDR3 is TGTGCCATCGGGACGGTGAATGAAAAACTGTTTTTT. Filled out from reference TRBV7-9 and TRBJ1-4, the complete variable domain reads DTGVSQNPRHKITKRGQNVTFRCDPISEHNRLYWYRQTLGQGPEFLTYFQNEAQLEKSRLLSDRFSAERPKGSFSTLEIQRTEQGDSAMYLCAIGTVNEKLFFGSGTQLSVL.

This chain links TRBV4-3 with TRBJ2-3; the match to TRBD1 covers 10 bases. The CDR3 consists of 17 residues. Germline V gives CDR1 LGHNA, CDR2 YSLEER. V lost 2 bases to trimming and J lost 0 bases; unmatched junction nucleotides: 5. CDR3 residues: CASSQQTGGYSTDTQYF. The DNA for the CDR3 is TGCGCCAGCAGCCAACAGACAGGGGGCTACAGCACAGATACGCAGTATTTT.

The CDR3 DNA is TGTGCCAGTAGGCCGACACGGTCCTCATACGAGCAGTACTTC. Amino acid sequence: CASRPTRSSYEQYF. The chain carries TRBV19 and TRBJ2-7; D call uncertain. From germline, CDR1 is LNHDA and CDR2 SQIVND (reference sequence). V lost 6 bases to trimming and J lost 4 bases, with 16 bases between them. This CDR3 spans 14 amino acids. Complete variable domain (other parts from reference TRBV19 and TRBJ2-7): DGGITQSPKYLFRKEGQNVTLSCEQNLNHDAMYWYRQDPGQGLRLIYYSQIVNDFQKGDIAEGYSVSREKKESFPLTVTSAQKNPTAFYLCASRPTRSSYEQYFGPGTRLTVT.

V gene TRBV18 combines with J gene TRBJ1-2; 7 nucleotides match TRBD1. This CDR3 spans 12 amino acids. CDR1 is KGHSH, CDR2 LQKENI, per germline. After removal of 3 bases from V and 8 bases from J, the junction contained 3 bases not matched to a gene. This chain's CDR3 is CASSPGGGGYTF. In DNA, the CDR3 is TGTGCCAGCTCACCGGGAGGGGGCGGCTACACCTTC.

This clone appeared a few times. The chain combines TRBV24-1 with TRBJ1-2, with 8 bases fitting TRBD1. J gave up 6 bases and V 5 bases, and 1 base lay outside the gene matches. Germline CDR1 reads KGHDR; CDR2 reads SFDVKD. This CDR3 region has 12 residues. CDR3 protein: CATSAGGNGYTF. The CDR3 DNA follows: TGTGCCACCAGTGCAGGGGGCAATGGCTACACCTTC.

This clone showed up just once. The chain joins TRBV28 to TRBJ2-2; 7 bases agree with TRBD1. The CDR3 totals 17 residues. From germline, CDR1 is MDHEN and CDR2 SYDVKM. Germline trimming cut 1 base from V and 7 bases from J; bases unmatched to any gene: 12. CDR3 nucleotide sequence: TGTGCCAGCAGTTTATACCCGGACAGGACCGGGGTCGGGGAGCTGTTTTTT. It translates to CASSLYPDRTGVGELFF.